This entry describes one T cell receptor beta chain. Its antigen is not known. The germline gives CDR1 SGHAT, CDR2 FQDESV (reference sequence). The CDR3 covers 15 residues. The ends were cut back, 5 bases at V and 0 bases at J, with 13 bases in the middle. Clones were read by immunoSEQ multiplex PCR, and TCRdb kept only the in-frame ones, dropping some. The data contain about 71,000 clones, approximately 90% of them seen just once; the ten biggest clones take up roughly 15%. This sample stems from a study of OX40 agonist ivuxolimab in advanced cancers. Findings of the study overall: CD8+ T cells showed, on average, more clonal expansion than CD4+ cells. Partial responders dosed at 0.1-3.0 mg/kg displayed clonal expansion ranking among the lowest.

The sample in question was CD4+ or CD8+ T cells sorted from blood, obtained in a trial of the OX40 agonist ivuxolimab. The receptor's source is an adult with an advanced solid tumor such as melanoma, head and neck, liver or kidney cancer. This chain links TRBV11-1 with TRBJ1-2, with a weak D call TRBD1 (5 bases). CDR3 in amino acids: CASSAKGPANYGYTF. CDR3 nucleotides: TGTGCCAGCAGCGCCAAGGGACCAGCTAACTATGGCTACACCTTC.